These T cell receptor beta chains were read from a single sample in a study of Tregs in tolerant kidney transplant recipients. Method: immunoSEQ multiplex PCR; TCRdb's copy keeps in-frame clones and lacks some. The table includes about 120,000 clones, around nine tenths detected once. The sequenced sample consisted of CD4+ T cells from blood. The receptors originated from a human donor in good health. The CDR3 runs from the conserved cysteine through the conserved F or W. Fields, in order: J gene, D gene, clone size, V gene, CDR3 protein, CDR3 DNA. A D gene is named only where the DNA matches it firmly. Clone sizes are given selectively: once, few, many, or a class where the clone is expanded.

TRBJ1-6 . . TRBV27 CASSSPRQVNSPLHF TGTGCCAGCAGTTCCCCCCGACAGGTGAATTCACCCCTCCACTTT
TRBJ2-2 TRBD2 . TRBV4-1 CASSQVGLAMNTGELFF TGCGCCAGCAGCCAAGTGGGACTAGCCATGAACACCGGGGAGCTGTTTTTT
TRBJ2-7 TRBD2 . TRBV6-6 CASSYGGGTYEQYF TGTGCCAGCAGTTACGGCGGGGGGACTTACGAGCAGTACTTC
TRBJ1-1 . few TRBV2 CAREASGSTEAFF TGTGCCAGGGAAGCGTCGGGGAGCACTGAAGCTTTCTTT
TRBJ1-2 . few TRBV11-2 CASSLDGNYGYTF TGTGCCAGCAGCTTAGACGGAAACTATGGCTACACCTTC
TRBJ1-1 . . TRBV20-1 CSARDRSEAFF TGCAGCGCCCGGGACCGAAGTGAAGCTTTCTTT
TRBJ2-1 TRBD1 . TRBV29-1 CSVVGTGVNEQFF TGCAGCGTTGTAGGGACAGGGGTCAATGAGCAGTTCTTC
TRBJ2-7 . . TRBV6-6 CASSPNQGHEQYF TGTGCCAGCAGCCCCAACCAGGGGCACGAGCAGTACTTC
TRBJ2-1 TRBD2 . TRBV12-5 CASGLGREPYNEQFF TGTGCTAGTGGTTTGGGGCGGGAGCCTTACAATGAGCAGTTCTTC
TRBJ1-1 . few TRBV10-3 CAIRDSGTPNTEAFF TGTGCCATCAGGGACTCCGGGACACCAAACACTGAAGCTTTCTTT
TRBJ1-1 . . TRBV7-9 CASSLMNSGAFF TGTGCCAGCAGCTTAATGAACAGTGGAGCTTTCTTT
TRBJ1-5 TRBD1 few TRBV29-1 CSVQGGEGNQPQHF TGCAGCGTGCAAGGGGGCGAAGGCAATCAGCCCCAGCATTTT
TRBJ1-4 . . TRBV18 CASSTRTSTNEKLFF TGTGCCAGCTCAACCAGGACATCAACTAATGAAAAACTGTTTTTT
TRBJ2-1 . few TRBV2 CASSEGTLSYNEQFF TGTGCCAGCAGTGAGGGTACGCTATCCTACAATGAGCAGTTCTTC
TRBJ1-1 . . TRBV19 CASSIVGNPNTEAFF TGTGCCAGTAGTATTGTTGGGAACCCTAACACTGAAGCTTTCTTT
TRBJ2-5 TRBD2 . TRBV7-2 CASSLRINGRAKTQYF TGTGCCAGCAGCTTAAGGATTAACGGGAGGGCCAAGACCCAGTACTTC
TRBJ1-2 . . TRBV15 CATSAGGVDYGYTF TGTGCCACCAGCGCGGGGGGGGTAGACTATGGCTACACCTTC
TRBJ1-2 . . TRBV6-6 CASSEDSYYGYTF TGTGCCAGCAGTGAGGACAGTTACTATGGCTACACCTTC
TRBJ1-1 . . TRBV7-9 CASSSGVTTEAFF TGTGCCAGCAGCTCCGGGGTAACCACTGAAGCTTTCTTT
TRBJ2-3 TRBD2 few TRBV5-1 CASSIPLAGGADTQYF TGCGCCAGCAGCATCCCTCTAGCGGGGGGGGCAGATACGCAGTATTTT
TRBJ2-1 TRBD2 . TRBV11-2 CASSLRASGDNEQFF TGTGCCAGCAGCTTAAGGGCTAGCGGAGACAATGAGCAGTTCTTC
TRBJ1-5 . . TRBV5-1 CASSLNPGGGNQPQHF TGCGCCAGCAGCTTAAACCCGGGGGGCGGCAATCAGCCCCAGCATTTT
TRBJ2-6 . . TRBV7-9 CASSKLGALPGANVLTF TGTGCCAGCAGCAAATTGGGGGCGTTGCCTGGGGCCAACGTCCTGACTTTC
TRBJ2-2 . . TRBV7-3 CASSSPSGTLNTGELFF TGTGCCAGCAGCTCCCCCTCCGGGACACTTAACACCGGGGAGCTGTTTTTT
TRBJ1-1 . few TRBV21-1 CASRGWYTEAFF TGTGCCAGCAGGGGTTGGTACACTGAAGCTTTCTTT